Sequencing of this T cell receptor (beta chain) was carried out in a study of breast tumors, draining lymph nodes, adjacent tissues. This clonotype was seen ten or more times. Its antigen is undetermined. Study outcomes and limitations: Data only fit, rather than demonstrated, lymph node origin of most tumor T cells. Data fit most tumor T cells coming from lymph node, expanding in tumor. Tumor repertoires ranked between lymph nodes and nontumor tissue in diversity, with V and J gene preferences.

The V gene end was trimmed by 4 bases and the J gene end by 7 bases; junction bases not matched to a gene: 12. Per the germline V gene, CDR1 is DFQATT and CDR2 is SNEGSKA (reference sequence). CDR3 length: 15 amino acids. Via MiXCR, TCRdb re-called the multiplex PCR reads, giving one row per CDR3 protein. The table records about 180,000 distinct CDR3 sequences, approximately 30% of them present only once. Samples came from axillary lymph nodes draining the breast cancer. This TCR came from a female donor with breast cancer. Some clones in this sample may be carry-over from other donors' samples. V usage is TRBV20-1 and J usage is TRBJ2-1; 8 bases agree with TRBD1. Sample: axillary lymph node tissue. CDR3 in amino acids: CSAKTWTGFGNEQFF. CDR3 nucleotide sequence: TGCAGTGCTAAAACTTGGACAGGGTTCGGGAATGAGCAGTTCTTC.